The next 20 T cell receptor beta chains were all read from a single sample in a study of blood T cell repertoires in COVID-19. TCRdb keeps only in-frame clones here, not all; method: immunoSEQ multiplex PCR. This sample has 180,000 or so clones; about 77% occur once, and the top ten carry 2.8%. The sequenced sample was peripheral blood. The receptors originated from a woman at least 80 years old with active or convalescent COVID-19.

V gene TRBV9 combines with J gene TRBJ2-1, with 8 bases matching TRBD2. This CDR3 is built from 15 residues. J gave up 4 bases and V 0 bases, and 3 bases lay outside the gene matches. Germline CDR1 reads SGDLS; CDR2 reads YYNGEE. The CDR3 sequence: CASSVGRGAYNEQFF. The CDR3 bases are TGTGCCAGCAGCGTAGGGCGGGGGGCTTACAATGAGCAGTTCTTC.

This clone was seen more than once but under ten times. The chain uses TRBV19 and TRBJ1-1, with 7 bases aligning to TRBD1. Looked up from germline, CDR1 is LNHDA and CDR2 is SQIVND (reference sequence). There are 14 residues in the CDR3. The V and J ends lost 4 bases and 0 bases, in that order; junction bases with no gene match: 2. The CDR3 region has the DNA TGTGCCAGTAGTACAGGGACAGTGAACACTGAAGCTTTCTTT. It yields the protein CASSTGTVNTEAFF.

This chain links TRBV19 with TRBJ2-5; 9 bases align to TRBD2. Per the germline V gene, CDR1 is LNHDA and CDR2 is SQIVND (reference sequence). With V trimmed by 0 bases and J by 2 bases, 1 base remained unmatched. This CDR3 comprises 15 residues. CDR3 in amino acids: CASSIDAGGQETQYF. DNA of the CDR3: TGTGCCAGTAGTATAGATGCGGGGGGGCAAGAGACCCAGTACTTC.

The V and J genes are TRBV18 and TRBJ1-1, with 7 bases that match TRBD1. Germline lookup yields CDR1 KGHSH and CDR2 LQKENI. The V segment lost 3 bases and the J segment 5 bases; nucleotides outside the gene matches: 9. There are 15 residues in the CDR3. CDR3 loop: CASSPRTGLPTEAFF. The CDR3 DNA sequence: TGTGCCAGCTCACCGAGGACAGGCCTTCCTACTGAAGCTTTCTTT.

The CDR3 reads CASSPILQGFRNSPLHF. CDR3 bases: TGTGCCAGCAGCCCGATTTTACAGGGATTTCGTAATTCACCCCTCCACTTT. The gene calls are TRBV11-2 and TRBJ1-6; a possible D gene is TRBD1 (6 bases). Germline CDR1 and CDR2: SGHAT and FQNNGV. The ends were cut back, 5 bases at V and 6 bases at J, with 20 bases in the middle. There are 17 residues in the CDR3. The variable domain in full, completed from reference TRBV11-2 and TRBJ1-6, reads EAGVAQSPRYKIIEKRQSVAFWCNPISGHATLYWYQQILGQGPKLLIQFQNNGVVDDSQLPKDRFSAERLKGVDSTLKIQPAKLEDSAVYLCASSPILQGFRNSPLHFGNGTRLTVT.

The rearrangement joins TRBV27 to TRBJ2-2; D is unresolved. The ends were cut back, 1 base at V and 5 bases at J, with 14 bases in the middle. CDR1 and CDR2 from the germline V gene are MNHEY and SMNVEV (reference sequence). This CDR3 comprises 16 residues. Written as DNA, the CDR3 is TGTGCCAGCAGTTTATTTCTAGGATTCCGGACCGGGGAGCTGTTTTTT. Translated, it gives CASSLFLGFRTGELFF.

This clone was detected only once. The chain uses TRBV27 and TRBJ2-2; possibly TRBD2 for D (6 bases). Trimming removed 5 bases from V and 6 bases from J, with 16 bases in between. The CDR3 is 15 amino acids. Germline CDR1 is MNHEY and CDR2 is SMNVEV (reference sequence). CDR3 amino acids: CASSASGVQAGELFF. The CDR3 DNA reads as TGTGCCAGCAGTGCCTCGGGGGTTCAGGCCGGGGAGCTGTTTTTT.

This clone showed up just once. The CDR3 is CASSLRRGGPSADTQYF. DNA for the CDR3: TGTGCCAGCAGCTTAAGGCGGGGGGGCCCCTCAGCAGATACGCAGTATTTT. The chain recombines TRBV13 with TRBJ2-3, with 9 nucleotides matching TRBD2. Germline V gene data show CDR1 as PRHDT and CDR2 as FYEKMQ (reference sequence). V trimming: 2 bases; J trimming: 4 bases; junction bases outside the gene matches: 10. This CDR3 has 17 amino acids.

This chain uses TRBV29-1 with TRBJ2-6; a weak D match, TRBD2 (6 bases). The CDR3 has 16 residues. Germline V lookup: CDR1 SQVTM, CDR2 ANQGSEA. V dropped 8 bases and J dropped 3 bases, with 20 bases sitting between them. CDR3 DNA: TGCAGCACCCGGTTAGGAGGGGCTGGTGGGGCCAACGTCCTGACTTTC. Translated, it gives CSTRLGGAGGANVLTF. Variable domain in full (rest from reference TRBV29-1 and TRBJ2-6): SAVISQKPSRDICQRGTSLTIQCQVDSQVTMMFWYRQQPGQSLTLIATANQGSEATYESGFVIDKFPISRPNLTFSTLTVSNMSPEDSSIYLCSTRLGGAGGANVLTFGAGSRLTVL.

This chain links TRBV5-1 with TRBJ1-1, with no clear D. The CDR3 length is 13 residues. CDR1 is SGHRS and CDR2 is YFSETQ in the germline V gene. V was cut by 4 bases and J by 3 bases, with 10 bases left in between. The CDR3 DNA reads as TGCGCCAGCAGCCAGTCACCAGACACTGAAGCTTTCTTT. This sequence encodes CASSQSPDTEAFF.

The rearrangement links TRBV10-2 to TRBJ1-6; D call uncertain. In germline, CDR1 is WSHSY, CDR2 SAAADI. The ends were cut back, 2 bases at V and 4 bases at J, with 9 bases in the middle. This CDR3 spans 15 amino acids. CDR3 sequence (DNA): TGCGCCAGCAGTGAGAGGAGTGGATATAATTCACCCCTCCACTTT. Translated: CASSERSGYNSPLHF.

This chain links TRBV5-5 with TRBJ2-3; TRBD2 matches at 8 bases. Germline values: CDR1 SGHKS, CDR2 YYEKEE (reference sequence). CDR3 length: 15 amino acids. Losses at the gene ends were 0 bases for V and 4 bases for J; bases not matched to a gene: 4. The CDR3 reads CASSLAVRGADTQYF. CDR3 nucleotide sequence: TGTGCCAGCAGCTTGGCCGTGCGGGGGGCAGATACGCAGTATTTT.

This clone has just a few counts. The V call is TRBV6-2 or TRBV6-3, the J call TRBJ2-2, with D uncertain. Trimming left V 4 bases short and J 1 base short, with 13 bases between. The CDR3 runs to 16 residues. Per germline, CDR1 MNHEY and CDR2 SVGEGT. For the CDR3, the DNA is TGTGCCAGCAGTTTCCTCCCACCGGGGAACACCGGGGAGCTGTTTTTT. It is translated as CASSFLPPGNTGELFF.

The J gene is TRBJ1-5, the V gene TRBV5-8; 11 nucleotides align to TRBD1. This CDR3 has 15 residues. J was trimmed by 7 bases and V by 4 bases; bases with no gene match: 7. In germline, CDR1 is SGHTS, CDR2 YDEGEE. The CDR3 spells CASSAWTGGEQPQHF. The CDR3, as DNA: TGTGCCAGCAGCGCCTGGACAGGGGGCGAGCAGCCCCAGCATTTT.

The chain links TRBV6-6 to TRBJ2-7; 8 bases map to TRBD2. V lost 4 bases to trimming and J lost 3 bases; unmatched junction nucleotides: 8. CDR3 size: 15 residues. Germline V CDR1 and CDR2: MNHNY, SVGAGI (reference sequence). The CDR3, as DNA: TGTGCCAGCAGTTCCCGGGGCGGGGGGCACTACGAGCAGTACTTC. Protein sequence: CASSSRGGGHYEQYF.

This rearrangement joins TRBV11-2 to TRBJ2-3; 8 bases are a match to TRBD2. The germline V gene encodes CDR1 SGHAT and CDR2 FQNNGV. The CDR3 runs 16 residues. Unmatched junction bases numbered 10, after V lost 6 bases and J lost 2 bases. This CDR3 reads CASRSGLAGDTDTQYF. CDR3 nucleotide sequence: TGTGCCAGCAGATCCGGACTAGCTGGTGACACAGATACGCAGTATTTT.

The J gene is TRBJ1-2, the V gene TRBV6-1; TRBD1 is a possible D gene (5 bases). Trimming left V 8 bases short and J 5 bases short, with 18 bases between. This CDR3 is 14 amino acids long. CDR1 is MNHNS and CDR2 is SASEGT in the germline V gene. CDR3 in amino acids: CASGPEGRMYGYTF. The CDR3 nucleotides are TGTGCCAGCGGCCCGGAGGGGCGGATGTATGGCTACACCTTC.

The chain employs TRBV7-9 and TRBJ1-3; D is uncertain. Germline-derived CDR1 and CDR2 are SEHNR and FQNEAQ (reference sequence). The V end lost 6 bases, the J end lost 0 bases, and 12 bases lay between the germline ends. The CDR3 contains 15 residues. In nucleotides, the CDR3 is TGTGCCAGCAGTCCTGTGAGGTTCTCTGGAAACACCATATATTTT. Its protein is CASSPVRFSGNTIYF.

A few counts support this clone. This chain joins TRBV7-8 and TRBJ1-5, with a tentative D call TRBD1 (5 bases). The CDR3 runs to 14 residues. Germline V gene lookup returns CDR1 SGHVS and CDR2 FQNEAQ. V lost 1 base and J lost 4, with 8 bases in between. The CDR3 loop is CASSLGQGNQPQHF. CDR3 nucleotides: TGTGCCAGCAGCTTAGGTCAGGGAAATCAGCCCCAGCATTTT.

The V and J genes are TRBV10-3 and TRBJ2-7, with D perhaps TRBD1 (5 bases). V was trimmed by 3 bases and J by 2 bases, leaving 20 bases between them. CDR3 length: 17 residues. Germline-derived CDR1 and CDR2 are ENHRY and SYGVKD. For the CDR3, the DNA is TGTGCCATCAGTGATGCAAAGACAGCCCTAAGGACCTACGAGCAGTACTTC. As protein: CAISDAKTALRTYEQYF.